Listed here are 19 T cell receptor beta chains from one sample, sequenced in a study of blood T cell repertoires in COVID-19. Sequencing was performed with immunoSEQ multiplex PCR; in TCRdb, only in-frame clones are kept and a portion is missing. The profile shows fewer than 200,000 clones, about 85% of them singletons. The sequenced sample consisted of peripheral blood. The receptors were sampled from a man aged 55 to 69 with acute or convalescent COVID-19.

The chain carries TRBV6-6 and TRBJ1-3; unclear D gene. V gave up 0 bases and J gave up 4 bases, with 4 bases separating them. CDR1 and CDR2 from the germline V gene are MNHNY and SVGAGI (reference sequence). The CDR3 sequence is 13 residues long. In nucleotides, the CDR3 is TGTGCCAGCAGTTACTCGAGAGGAAACACCATATATTTT. It specifies CASSYSRGNTIYF.

The chain recombines TRBV5-8 with TRBJ1-6; TRBD1 matches 8 bases. Per germline, CDR1 SGHTS and CDR2 YDEGEE. There are 14 residues in the CDR3. V lost 5 bases, J lost 7 bases, and 5 bases stayed unmatched. Written as DNA, the CDR3 is TGTGCCAGCAGGCCGACAGGGGTGAATTCACCCCTCCACTTT. Encoded protein: CASRPTGVNSPLHF.

This clone occurred a few times. J is TRBJ1-6 and V is TRBV14; D is possibly TRBD1 (5 bases). Deletions cut 5 bases from V and 3 bases from J, with 17 bases between. CDR3 length: 17 amino acids. Germline V lookup: CDR1 SGHDN, CDR2 FVKESK. The CDR3 protein is CASSTRTFDDYNSPLHF. DNA of the CDR3: TGTGCCAGCAGCACCCGGACATTTGACGACTATAATTCACCCCTCCACTTT.

The chain is built from TRBV15 and TRBJ2-1; maybe TRBD1 (5 bases). Germline CDR1 is LNHNV and CDR2 is YYDKDF (reference sequence). Between the trimmed V and J ends, which lost 3 bases and 1 base, there was a span of 22 bases. This CDR3 contains 19 residues. The CDR3 loop is CATSSYWRQGGRSYNEQFF. The CDR3 bases are TGTGCCACCAGCAGTTATTGGCGTCAGGGTGGGCGATCCTACAATGAGCAGTTCTTC. The full variable domain, rest sourced from reference TRBV15 and TRBJ2-1, is DAMVIQNPRYQVTQFGKPVTLSCSQTLNHNVMYWYQQKSSQAPKLLFHYYDKDFNNEADTPDNFQSRRPNTSFCFLDIRSPGLGDTAMYLCATSSYWRQGGRSYNEQFFGPGTRLTVL.

This chain uses TRBV7-2 with TRBJ2-7; D perhaps matches TRBD2 (6 bases). CDR3 size: 15 residues. V lost 2 bases and J lost 4, with 15 bases in between. Germline CDR1 SGHTA, CDR2 FQGNSA. The CDR3 loop reads CASSLRSGRLYEQYF. In nucleotides, the CDR3 is TGTGCCAGCAGCTTACGATCAGGGAGGCTATACGAGCAGTACTTC. The full variable domain, with the rest looked up from reference TRBV7-2 and TRBJ2-7, is GAGVSQSPSNKVTEKGKDVELRCDPISGHTALYWYRQSLGQGLEFLIYFQGNSAPDKSGLPSDRFSAERTGGSVSTLTIQRTQQEDSAVYLCASSLRSGRLYEQYFGPGTRLTVT.

The chain carries TRBV27 and TRBJ2-5; 10 bases match TRBD2. V shed 5 bases, J shed 4 bases, and the junction held 16 bases outside the gene matches. CDR3 length: 18 amino acids. From germline, CDR1 is MNHEY and CDR2 SMNVEV (reference sequence). The DNA for the CDR3 is TGTGCCAGCAGTCCCGAGGGAGCGGGAGGGCCAATTGGAGAGACCCAGTACTTC. It translates to CASSPEGAGGPIGETQYF.

The V and J genes are TRBV5-1 and TRBJ1-2; 8 bases align to TRBD1. This CDR3 comprises 14 residues. V was clipped by 4 bases and J by 7 bases; unmatched bases: 9. The germline V gene encodes CDR1 SGHRS and CDR2 YFSETQ. Here the CDR3 DNA reads TGCGCCAGCAGCCCAACGGGACAGGATACTGGCTACACCTTC. This translates into CASSPTGQDTGYTF.

V usage is TRBV18 and J usage is TRBJ2-3, with 12 bases identical to TRBD1. V gave up 6 bases and J gave up 7 bases; unmatched junction bases: 8. This CDR3 is 15 amino acids long. Germline V CDR1 and CDR2: KGHSH, LQKENI. CDR3 loop: CASSPGTGGLYTQYF. The DNA of the CDR3 is TGTGCCAGCTCGCCCGGGACAGGGGGCTTGTATACGCAGTATTTT.

This rearrangement joins TRBV2 to TRBJ2-3; 10 nucleotides match TRBD1. Germline loops: CDR1 SNHLY, CDR2 FYNNEI. This CDR3 has 16 residues. Trimming removed 7 bases from V and 1 base from J; junction bases left unmatched: 8. The CDR3 spells CASTPRGTGGTDTQYF. CDR3 coding DNA: TGTGCCAGCACTCCAAGGGGGACAGGGGGCACAGATACGCAGTATTTT.

This sequence joins TRBV19 and TRBJ2-3, with a tentative D call TRBD2 (5 bases). With 6 bases removed from V and 5 bases from J, the gap between germline ends came to 15 bases. CDR3 length: 14 residues. Germline V CDR1 and CDR2: LNHDA, SQIVND (reference sequence). CDR3 sequence (DNA): TGTGCCAGTAGCCGGAGGTTATTCATAGATACGCAGTATTTT. It is translated as CASSRRLFIDTQYF.

The chain is built from TRBV24-1 and TRBJ2-7; 10 bases map to TRBD1. Germline CDR1 and CDR2: KGHDR and SFDVKD. The CDR3 spans 15 residues. J was trimmed by 2 bases and V by 4 bases; bases with no gene match: 4. The CDR3 nucleotides are TGTGCCACCAGTGACCCGGGACAGGGGACCTACGAGCAGTACTTC. This codes for CATSDPGQGTYEQYF.

The rearrangement uses TRBV30 and TRBJ1-2, with D possibly matching TRBD1 (5 bases). CDR1 and CDR2 (germline): GTSNPN, SVGIG (reference sequence). The CDR3 has 13 residues. The V end was cut by 3 bases, the J end by 4 bases, with 12 bases between. CDR3: CAWRSGYRYGYTF. The CDR3 DNA reads TGTGCCTGGAGGTCAGGGTACCGCTATGGCTACACCTTC.

The chain is built from TRBV29-1 and TRBJ2-7, with a tentative D call TRBD1 (5 bases). The CDR3 loop spans 11 amino acids. Germline-derived CDR1 and CDR2 are SQVTM and ANQGSEA. V gave up 8 bases and J gave up 5 bases, with 13 bases separating them. CDR3 bases: TGCAGCTTCATTGGGGCCGACGAGCAGTACTTC. As protein: CSFIGADEQYF.

The V gene is TRBV19, the J gene TRBJ2-3; TRBD1 matches at 8 bases. Germline V gene lookup returns CDR1 LNHDA and CDR2 SQIVND (reference sequence). This CDR3 has 17 amino acids. J lost 4 bases, V lost 3 bases, and 12 bases had no gene match. CDR3 sequence reads: CASSMPRTGGGSDTQYF. CDR3 nucleotides: TGTGCCAGTAGTATGCCCCGAACAGGGGGTGGATCAGATACGCAGTATTTT.

The V call is TRBV6-5, the J call TRBJ1-2; 7 nucleotides line up with TRBD1. The CDR3 runs 14 residues. V dropped 6 bases and J dropped 2; count of bases not matched to a gene: 6. Per germline, CDR1 MNHEY and CDR2 SVGAGI. The CDR3 reads CASRMDRTNYGYTF. CDR3 in DNA: TGTGCCAGCAGGATGGACAGGACGAACTATGGCTACACCTTC.

The chain links TRBV2 to TRBJ1-4, with 11 bases that match TRBD1. Germline V gene lookup returns CDR1 SNHLY and CDR2 FYNNEI. V was pared by 6 bases and J by 7 bases, with 1 base of the junction left unmatched. The CDR3 totals 13 residues. The CDR3 region has the DNA TGTGCCAGCAGGGGACAGGGGGTTGAAAAACTGTTTTTT. It is translated as CASRGQGVEKLFF.

In DNA form, the CDR3 reads TGTGCCAGCAGCTTGTCGTCGACAGGGGGCACAGATACGCAGTATTTT. Encoded protein: CASSLSSTGGTDTQYF. The chain carries TRBV5-4 and TRBJ2-3, with 8 bases identical to TRBD1. CDR1 is SGHNT and CDR2 is YYREEE in the germline V gene (reference sequence). This CDR3 region has 16 residues. V gave up 1 base and J gave up 1 base; unmatched junction bases: 5. The variable domain in full, completed from reference TRBV5-4 and TRBJ2-3, reads ETGVTQSPTHLIKTRGQQVTLRCSSQSGHNTVSWYQQALGQGPQFIFQYYREEENGRGNFPPRFSGLQFPNYSSELNVNALELDDSALYLCASSLSSTGGTDTQYFGPGTRLTVL.

This clone was recorded once. The chain links TRBV29-1 to TRBJ1-1; D might be TRBD1 (5 bases). The germline V gene has CDR1 SQVTM and CDR2 ANQGSEA. The CDR3 runs 13 residues. Trimming pared 7 bases from V and 2 bases from J, leaving 14 bases between. As DNA, the CDR3 is TGCAGCGGATGGACACAAACTAACACTGAAGCTTTCTTT. It is translated as CSGWTQTNTEAFF.

The rearrangement links TRBV11-3 to TRBJ2-7; D possibly corresponds to TRBD1 (6 bases). CDR1 and CDR2 from the germline V gene are SGHNT and YENEEA. V lost 5 bases and J lost 4, with 15 bases in between. There are 14 residues in the CDR3. CDR3 nucleotides: TGTGCCAGCAGCGGGTGGGCAGGGGAATACGAGCAGTACGTC. Protein product: CASSGWAGEYEQYV.